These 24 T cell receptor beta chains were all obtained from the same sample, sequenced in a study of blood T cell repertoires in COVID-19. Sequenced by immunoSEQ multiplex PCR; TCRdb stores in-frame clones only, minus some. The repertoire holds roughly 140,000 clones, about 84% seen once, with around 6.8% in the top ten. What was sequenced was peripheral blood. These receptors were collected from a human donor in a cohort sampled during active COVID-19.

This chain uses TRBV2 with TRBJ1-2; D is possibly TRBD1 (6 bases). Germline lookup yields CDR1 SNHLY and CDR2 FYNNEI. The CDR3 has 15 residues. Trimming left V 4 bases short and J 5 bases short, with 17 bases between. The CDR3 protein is CASSGLGATLYGYTF. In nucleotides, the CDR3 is TGTGCCAGCAGTGGTTTGGGGGCCACCCTATATGGCTACACCTTC.

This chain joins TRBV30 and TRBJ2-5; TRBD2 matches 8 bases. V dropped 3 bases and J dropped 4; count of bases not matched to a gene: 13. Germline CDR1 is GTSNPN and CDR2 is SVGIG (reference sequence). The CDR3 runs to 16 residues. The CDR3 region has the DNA TGTGCCTGGAGCCTTCGTGCGCGGGGGGCGGGAGAGACCCAGTACTTC. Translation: CAWSLRARGAGETQYF.

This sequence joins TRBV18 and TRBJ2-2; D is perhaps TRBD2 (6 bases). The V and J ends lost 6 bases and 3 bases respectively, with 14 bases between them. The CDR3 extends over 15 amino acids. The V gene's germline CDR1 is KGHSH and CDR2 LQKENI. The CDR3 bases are TGTGCCAGCTCGTACGGGACTCTTCACACCGGGGAGCTGTTTTTT. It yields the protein CASSYGTLHTGELFF.

CDR3 DNA: TGTGCCAGCAGCCGCCAGGCGGGAGGGGATTCACCCCTCCACTTT. Translating gives CASSRQAGGDSPLHF. V usage is TRBV4-2 and J usage is TRBJ1-6, with a tentative D call TRBD1 (5 bases). This CDR3 region has 15 residues. Germline lookup yields CDR1 LGHNA and CDR2 YNFKEQ. V was cut by 4 bases and J by 8 bases, with 15 bases left in between.

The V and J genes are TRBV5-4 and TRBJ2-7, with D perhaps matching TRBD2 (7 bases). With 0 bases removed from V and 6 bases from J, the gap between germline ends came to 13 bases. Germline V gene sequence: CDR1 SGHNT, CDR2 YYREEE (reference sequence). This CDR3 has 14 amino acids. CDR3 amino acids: CASSLDPGGLEQYF. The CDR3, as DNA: TGTGCCAGCAGCTTGGACCCCGGGGGGCTCGAGCAGTACTTC. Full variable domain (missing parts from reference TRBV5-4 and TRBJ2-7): ETGVTQSPTHLIKTRGQQVTLRCSSQSGHNTVSWYQQALGQGPQFIFQYYREEENGRGNFPPRFSGLQFPNYSSELNVNALELDDSALYLCASSLDPGGLEQYFGPGTRLTVT.

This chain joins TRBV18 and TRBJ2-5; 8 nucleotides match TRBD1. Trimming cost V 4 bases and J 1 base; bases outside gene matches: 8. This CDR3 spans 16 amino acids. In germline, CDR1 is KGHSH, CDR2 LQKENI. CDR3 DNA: TGTGCCAGCTCACGAAGACAGGGGCTAGGCCAAGAGACCCAGTACTTC. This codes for CASSRRQGLGQETQYF.

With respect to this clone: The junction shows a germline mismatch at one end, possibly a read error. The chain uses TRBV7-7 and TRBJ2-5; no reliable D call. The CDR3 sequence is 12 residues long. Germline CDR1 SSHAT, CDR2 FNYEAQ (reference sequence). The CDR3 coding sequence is TGTGCTAGCAGCTTAAACGGGGAGACCCAGTACTTC. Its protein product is CASSLNGETQYF.

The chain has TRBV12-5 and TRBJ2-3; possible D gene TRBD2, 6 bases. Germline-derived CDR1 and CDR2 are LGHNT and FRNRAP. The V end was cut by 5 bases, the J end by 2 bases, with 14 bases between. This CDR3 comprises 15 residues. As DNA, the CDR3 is TGTGCTAGTGGTAAGGGACTGTTATTCACAGATACGCAGTATTTT. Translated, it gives CASGKGLLFTDTQYF.

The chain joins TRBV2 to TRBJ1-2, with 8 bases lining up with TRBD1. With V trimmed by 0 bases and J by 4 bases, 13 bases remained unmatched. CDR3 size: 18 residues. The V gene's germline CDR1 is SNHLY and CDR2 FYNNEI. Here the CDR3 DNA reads TGTGCCAGCAGTGAAGCGCTAGGACAGGGCCTCGATCGCTATGGCTACACCTTC. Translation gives CASSEALGQGLDRYGYTF.

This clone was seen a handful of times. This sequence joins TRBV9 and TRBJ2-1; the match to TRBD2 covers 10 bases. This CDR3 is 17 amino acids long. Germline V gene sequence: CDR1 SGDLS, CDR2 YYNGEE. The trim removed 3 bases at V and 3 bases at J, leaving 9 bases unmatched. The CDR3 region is CASSAWASGGHYNEQFF. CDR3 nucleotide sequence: TGTGCCAGCAGCGCCTGGGCTAGCGGGGGCCACTACAATGAGCAGTTCTTC.

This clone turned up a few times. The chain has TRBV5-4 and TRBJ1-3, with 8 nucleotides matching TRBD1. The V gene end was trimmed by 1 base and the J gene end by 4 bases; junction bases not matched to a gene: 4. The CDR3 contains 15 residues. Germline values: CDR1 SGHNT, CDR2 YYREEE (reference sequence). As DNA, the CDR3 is TGTGCCAGCAGCTTGCCTTCAGGGGGCGGAAACACCATATATTTT. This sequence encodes CASSLPSGGGNTIYF.

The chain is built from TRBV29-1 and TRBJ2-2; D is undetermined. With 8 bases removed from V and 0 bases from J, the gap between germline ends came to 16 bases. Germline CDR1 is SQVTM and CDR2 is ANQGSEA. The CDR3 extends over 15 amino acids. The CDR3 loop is CSICTAETNTGELFF. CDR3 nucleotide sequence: TGCAGCATTTGTACGGCGGAGACGAACACCGGGGAGCTGTTTTTT.

The CDR3 protein is CASNRQGWDGYTF. CDR3 DNA sequence: TGTGCCAGCAACAGACAGGGCTGGGATGGCTACACCTTC. The V gene is TRBV12-3 or TRBV12-4, the J gene TRBJ1-2; 7 positions match TRBD1. The CDR3 is 13 amino acids. Trimming cost V 7 bases and J 6 bases; bases outside gene matches: 8.

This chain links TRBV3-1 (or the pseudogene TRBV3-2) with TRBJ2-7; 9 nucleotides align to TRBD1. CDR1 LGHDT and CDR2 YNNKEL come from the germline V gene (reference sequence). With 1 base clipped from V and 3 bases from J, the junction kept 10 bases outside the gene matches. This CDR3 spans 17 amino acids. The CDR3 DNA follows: TGTGCCAGCAGCCAAGGCCCGGGACAGGGAGCCTTCTACGAGCAGTACTTC. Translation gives CASSQGPGQGAFYEQYF.

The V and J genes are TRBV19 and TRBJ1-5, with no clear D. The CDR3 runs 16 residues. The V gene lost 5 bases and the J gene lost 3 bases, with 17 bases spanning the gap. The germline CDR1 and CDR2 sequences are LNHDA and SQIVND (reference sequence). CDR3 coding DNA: TGTGCCAGTAGTGAGGATAAGCCAACGTACAATCAGCCCCAGCATTTT. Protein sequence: CASSEDKPTYNQPQHF. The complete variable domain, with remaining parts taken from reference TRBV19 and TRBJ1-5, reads DGGITQSPKYLFRKEGQNVTLSCEQNLNHDAMYWYRQDPGQGLRLIYYSQIVNDFQKGDIAEGYSVSREKKESFPLTVTSAQKNPTAFYLCASSEDKPTYNQPQHFGDGTRLSIL.

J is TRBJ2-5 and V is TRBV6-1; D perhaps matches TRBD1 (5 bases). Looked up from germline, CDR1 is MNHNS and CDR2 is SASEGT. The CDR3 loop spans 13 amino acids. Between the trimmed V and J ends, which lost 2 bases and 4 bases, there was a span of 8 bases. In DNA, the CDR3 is TGTGCCAGCAGTGAACAGGGATCAGAGACCCAGTACTTC. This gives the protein CASSEQGSETQYF.

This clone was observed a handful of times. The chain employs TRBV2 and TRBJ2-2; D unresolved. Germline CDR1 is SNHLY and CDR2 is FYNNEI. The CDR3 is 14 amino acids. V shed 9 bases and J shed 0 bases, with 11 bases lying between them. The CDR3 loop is CASVTQPNTGELFF. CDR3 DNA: TGTGCCAGTGTAACACAACCGAACACCGGGGAGCTGTTTTTT.

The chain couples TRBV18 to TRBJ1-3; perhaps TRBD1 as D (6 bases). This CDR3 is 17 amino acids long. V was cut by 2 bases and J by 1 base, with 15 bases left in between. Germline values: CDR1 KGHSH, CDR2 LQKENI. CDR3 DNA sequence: TGTGCCAGCTCACCATGGGAGCAGGGGCTATCTGGAAACACCATATATTTT. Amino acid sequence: CASSPWEQGLSGNTIYF.

This chain's CDR3 is CASSLERTTEAFF. CDR3 in DNA: TGTGCCAGCAGCTTAGAGAGGACAACTGAAGCTTTCTTT. This sequence joins TRBV7-2 and TRBJ1-1; D perhaps matches TRBD1 (5 bases). Between the trimmed V and J ends, which lost 1 base and 5 bases, there was a span of 8 bases. This CDR3 is 13 amino acids long. Germline-derived CDR1 and CDR2 are SGHTA and FQGNSA.

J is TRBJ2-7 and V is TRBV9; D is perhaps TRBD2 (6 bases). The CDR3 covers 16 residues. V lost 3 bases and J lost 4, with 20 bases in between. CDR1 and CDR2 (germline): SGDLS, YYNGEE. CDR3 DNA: TGTGCCAGCAGCGGACGCCCGGACCTAGCGCGGTACGAGCAGTACTTC. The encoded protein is CASSGRPDLARYEQYF.

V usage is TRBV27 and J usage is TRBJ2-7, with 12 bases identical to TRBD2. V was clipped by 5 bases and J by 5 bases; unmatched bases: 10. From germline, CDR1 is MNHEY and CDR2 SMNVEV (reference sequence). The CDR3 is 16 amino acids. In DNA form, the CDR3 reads TGTGCCAGCAGTGTTGCTAGCGGGGGGGCATTTAACGAGCAGTACTTC. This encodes CASSVASGGAFNEQYF.

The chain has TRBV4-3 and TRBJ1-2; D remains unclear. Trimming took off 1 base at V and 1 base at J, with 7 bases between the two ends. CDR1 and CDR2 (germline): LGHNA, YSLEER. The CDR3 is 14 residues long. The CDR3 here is CASSQARGNYGYTF. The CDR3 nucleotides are TGCGCCAGCAGCCAAGCGCGGGGTAACTATGGCTACACCTTC.

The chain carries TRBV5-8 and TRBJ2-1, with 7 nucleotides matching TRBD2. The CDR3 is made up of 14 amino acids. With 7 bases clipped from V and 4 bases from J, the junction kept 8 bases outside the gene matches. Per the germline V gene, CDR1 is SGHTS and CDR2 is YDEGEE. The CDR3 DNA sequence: TGTGCCAGCGACGGGCTAGCGGAGTACAATGAGCAGTTCTTC. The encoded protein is CASDGLAEYNEQFF.

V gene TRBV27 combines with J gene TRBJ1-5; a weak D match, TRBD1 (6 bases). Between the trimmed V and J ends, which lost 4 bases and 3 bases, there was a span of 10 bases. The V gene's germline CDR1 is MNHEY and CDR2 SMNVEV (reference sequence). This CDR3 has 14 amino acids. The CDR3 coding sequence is TGTGCCAGCAGTTCGGGACAAATCAATCAGCCCCAGCATTTT. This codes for CASSSGQINQPQHF.